This T cell receptor beta chain came from a study of blood T cell repertoires in COVID-19. Profiled with immunoSEQ multiplex PCR; TCRdb holds only in-frame clones, not every one. Here the sample spans a few hundred thousand clones, 70% to 90% being singletons. Trimming stripped 1 base from V and 5 bases from J, with 8 bases between. CDR1 is MNHNS and CDR2 is SASEGT in the germline V gene. This CDR3 region has 13 residues. This rearrangement joins TRBV6-1 to TRBJ1-2; D remains ambiguous. The sequenced sample was peripheral blood. The sequence was collected from a woman aged 45-59 years with acute or convalescent COVID-19. The CDR3 loop reads CASSEDVRYGYTF. In DNA, the CDR3 is TGTGCCAGCAGTGAAGATGTCCGGTATGGCTACACCTTC.